The entry below gives a single T cell receptor (beta chain) sequence along with its context. Repertoires were generated with immunoSEQ multiplex PCR, while TCRdb's copy carries only in-frame clones and drops some. The table records approximately 120,000 clones, approximately 77% of them present only once. The record originates from a study of blood T cell repertoires in COVID-19. Background on the study: The origin of the acute and convalescent COVID-19 samples was the United States, Italy and Spain.

V shed 0 bases and J shed 4 bases, with 9 bases lying between them. The CDR3 is made up of 14 amino acids. Germline assignment: CDR1 MNHEY and CDR2 SMNVEV (reference sequence). What was sequenced was peripheral blood. The clonotype originates from a man older than 75 with acute or convalescent COVID-19. This chain uses TRBV27 with TRBJ1-1; possible D gene TRBD1, 5 bases. CDR3 region: CASSLSGGSTEAFF. The CDR3 nucleotides are TGTGCCAGCAGTTTATCGGGGGGGAGCACTGAAGCTTTCTTT.